Described below is a single TCR beta chain sequence and its context. The CDR3 has 15 amino acids. V shed 6 bases and J 10 bases; nucleotides not matched to a gene: 8. The germline gives CDR1 SNHLY, CDR2 FYNNEI. The sample originates from a study of control samples from healthy donors and cancer patients. Generated by immunoSEQ multiplex PCR, the TCRdb table keeps only in-frame clones and is missing some. The table shows 55,000 to 70,000 clones, with 90% occurring only once. The sequence was obtained from a man aged 60 to 75 with colorectal cancer. The chain couples TRBV2 to TRBJ2-1; 14 positions match TRBD2. Sequencing was done on a sample of PBMCs. The CDR3 sequence is CASRGTSGGSKEQFF. CDR3 nucleotides: TGTGCCAGCAGGGGGACTAGCGGGGGCTCTAAGGAGCAGTTCTTC.